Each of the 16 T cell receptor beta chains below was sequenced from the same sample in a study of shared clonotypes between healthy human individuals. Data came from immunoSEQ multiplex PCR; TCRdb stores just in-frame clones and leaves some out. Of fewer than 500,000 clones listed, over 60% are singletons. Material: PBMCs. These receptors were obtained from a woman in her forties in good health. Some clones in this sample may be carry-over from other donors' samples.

The CDR3 reads CASSVVTMGTETQYF. Written as DNA, the CDR3 is TGTGCCAGCAGTGTCGTGACCATGGGTACAGAGACCCAGTACTTC. This sequence joins TRBV6-1 and TRBJ2-5; D uncertain. The V gene's germline CDR1 is MNHNS and CDR2 SASEGT. V gave up 4 bases and J gave up 4 bases, with 16 bases separating them. The CDR3 runs to 15 residues.

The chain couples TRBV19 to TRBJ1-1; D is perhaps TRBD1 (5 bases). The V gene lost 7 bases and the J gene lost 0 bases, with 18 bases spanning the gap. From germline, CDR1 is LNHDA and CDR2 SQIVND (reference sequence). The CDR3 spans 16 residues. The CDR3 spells CASTHGALGVNTEAFF. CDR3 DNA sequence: TGTGCCAGTACCCACGGTGCCTTAGGGGTGAACACTGAAGCTTTCTTT.

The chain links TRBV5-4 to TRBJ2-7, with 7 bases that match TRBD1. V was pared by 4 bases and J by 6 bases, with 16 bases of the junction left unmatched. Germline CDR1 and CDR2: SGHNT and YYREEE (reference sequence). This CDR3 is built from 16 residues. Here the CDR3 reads CASSPSRGTVPSEQYF. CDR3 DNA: TGTGCCAGCAGCCCAAGTAGGGGGACAGTCCCTTCCGAGCAGTACTTC.

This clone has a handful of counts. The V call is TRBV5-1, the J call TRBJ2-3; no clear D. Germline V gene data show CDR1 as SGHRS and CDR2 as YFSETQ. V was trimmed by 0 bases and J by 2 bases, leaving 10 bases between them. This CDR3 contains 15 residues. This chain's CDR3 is CASSLGAGLTDTQYF. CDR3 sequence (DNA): TGCGCCAGCAGCTTGGGCGCAGGCCTCACAGATACGCAGTATTTT.

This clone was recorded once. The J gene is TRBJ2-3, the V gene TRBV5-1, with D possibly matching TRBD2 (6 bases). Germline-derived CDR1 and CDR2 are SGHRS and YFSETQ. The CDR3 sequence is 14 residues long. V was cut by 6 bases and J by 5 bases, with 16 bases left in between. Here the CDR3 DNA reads TGCGCCAGCATCGAATTGCCGGGGGAAGATACGCAGTATTTT. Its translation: CASIELPGEDTQYF.

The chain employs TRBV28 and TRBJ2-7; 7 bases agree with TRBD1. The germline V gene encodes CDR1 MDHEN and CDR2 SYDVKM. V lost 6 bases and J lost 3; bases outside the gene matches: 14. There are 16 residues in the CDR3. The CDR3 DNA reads TGTGCCAGCAGCTCCCCGGGACAGATGGACCGCTACGAGCAGTACTTC. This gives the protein CASSSPGQMDRYEQYF.

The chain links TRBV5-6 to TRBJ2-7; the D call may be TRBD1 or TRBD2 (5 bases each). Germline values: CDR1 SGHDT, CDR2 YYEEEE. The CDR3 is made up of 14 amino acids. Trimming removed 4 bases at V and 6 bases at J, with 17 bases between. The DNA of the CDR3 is TGTGCCAGCAGCACCGGGACGAGGGTTCCCGAGCAGTACTTC. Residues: CASSTGTRVPEQYF.

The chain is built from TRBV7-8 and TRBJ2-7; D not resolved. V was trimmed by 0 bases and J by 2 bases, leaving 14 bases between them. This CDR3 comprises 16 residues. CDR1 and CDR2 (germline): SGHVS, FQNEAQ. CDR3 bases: TGTGCCAGCAGCTTAGCGAAGATGCGGAAAACCTACGAGCAGTACTTC. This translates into CASSLAKMRKTYEQYF.

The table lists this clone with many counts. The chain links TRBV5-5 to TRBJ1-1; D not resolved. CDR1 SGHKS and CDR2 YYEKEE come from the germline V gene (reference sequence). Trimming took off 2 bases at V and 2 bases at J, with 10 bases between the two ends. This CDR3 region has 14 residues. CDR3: CASSLPFDNTEAFF. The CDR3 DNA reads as TGTGCCAGCAGCTTACCATTCGATAACACTGAAGCTTTCTTT.

Written as DNA, the CDR3 is TGCAGCGTTGAACCGGTCGCTGGAAACACCATATATTTT. Protein sequence: CSVEPVAGNTIYF. This chain joins TRBV29-1 and TRBJ1-3, with D unclear. The CDR3 sequence is 13 residues long. Trimming took off 2 bases at V and 2 bases at J, with 7 bases between the two ends. CDR1 is SQVTM and CDR2 is ANQGSEA in the germline V gene.

The CDR3 spells CASSSPSRTGIAEAFF. In DNA, the CDR3 is TGTGCCAGCAGTTCCCCCTCGAGGACAGGGATCGCTGAAGCTTTCTTT. The chain couples TRBV27 to TRBJ1-1, with 8 bases aligning to TRBD1. The CDR3 runs to 16 residues. Germline V CDR1 and CDR2: MNHEY, SMNVEV (reference sequence). The V and J ends lost 4 bases and 6 bases, in that order; junction bases with no gene match: 13.

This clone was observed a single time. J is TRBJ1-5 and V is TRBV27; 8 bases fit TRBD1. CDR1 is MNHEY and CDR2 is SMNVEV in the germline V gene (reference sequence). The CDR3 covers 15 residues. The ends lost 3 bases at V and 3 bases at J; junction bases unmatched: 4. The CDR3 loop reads CASSLTGVNNQPQHF. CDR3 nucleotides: TGTGCCAGCAGTTTGACAGGGGTTAACAATCAGCCCCAGCATTTT.

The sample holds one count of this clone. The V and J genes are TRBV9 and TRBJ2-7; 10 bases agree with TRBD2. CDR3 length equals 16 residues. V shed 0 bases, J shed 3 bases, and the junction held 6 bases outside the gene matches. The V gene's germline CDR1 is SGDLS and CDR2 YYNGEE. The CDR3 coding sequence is TGTGCCAGCAGCGTAGATGTGAGCGGGAGGGTCTACGAGCAGTACTTC. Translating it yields CASSVDVSGRVYEQYF.

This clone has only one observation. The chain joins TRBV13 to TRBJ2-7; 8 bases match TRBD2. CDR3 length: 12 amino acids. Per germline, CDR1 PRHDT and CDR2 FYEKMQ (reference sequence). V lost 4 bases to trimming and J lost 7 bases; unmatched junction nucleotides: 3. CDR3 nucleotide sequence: TGTGCCAGCAGCTACCGGGAGGGAGAGCAGTACTTC. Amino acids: CASSYREGEQYF. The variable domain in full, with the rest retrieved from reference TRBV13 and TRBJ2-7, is AAGVIQSPRHLIKEKRETATLKCYPIPRHDTVYWYQQGPGQDPQFLISFYEKMQSDKGSIPDRFSAQQFSDYHSELNMSSLELGDSALYFCASSYREGEQYFGPGTRLTVT.

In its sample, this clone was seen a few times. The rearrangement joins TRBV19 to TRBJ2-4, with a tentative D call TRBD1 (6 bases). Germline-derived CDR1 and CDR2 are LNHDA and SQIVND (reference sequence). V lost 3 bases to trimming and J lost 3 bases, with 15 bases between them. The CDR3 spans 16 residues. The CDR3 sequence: CASSIRATGNKNIQYF. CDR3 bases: TGTGCCAGTAGTATTCGGGCGACAGGTAACAAAAACATTCAGTACTTC.

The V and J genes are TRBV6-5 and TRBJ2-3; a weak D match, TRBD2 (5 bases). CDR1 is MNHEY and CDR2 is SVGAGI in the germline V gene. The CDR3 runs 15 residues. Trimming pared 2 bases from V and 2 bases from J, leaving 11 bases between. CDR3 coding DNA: TGTGCCAGCAGTTACGGCCGAGCGGACACAGATACGCAGTATTTT. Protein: CASSYGRADTDTQYF.